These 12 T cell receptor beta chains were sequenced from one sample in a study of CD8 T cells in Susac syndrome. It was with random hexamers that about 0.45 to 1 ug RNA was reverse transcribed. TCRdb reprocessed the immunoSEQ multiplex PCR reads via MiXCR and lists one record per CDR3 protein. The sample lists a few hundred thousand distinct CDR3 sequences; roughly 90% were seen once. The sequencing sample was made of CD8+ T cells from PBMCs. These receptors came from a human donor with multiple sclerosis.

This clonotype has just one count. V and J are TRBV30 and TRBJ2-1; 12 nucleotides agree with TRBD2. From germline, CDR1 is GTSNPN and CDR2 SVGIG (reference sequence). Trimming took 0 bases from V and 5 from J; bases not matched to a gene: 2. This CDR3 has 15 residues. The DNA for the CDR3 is TGTGCCTGGAGTGTTCTAGCGGGGGGGGACAATGAGCAGTTCTTC. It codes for CAWSVLAGGDNEQFF.

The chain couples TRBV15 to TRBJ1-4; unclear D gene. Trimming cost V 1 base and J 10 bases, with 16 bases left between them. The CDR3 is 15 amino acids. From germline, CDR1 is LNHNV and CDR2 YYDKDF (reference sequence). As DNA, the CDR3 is TGTGCCACCAGCAGAGCCGGGGAGTCTTCTGCAAAACTGTTTTTT. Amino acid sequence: CATSRAGESSAKLFF.

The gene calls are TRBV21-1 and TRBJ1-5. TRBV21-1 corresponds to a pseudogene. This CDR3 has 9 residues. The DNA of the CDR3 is TGTGCCAGCTGGCAGCCCCAGCATTTT. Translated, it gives CASWQPQHF.

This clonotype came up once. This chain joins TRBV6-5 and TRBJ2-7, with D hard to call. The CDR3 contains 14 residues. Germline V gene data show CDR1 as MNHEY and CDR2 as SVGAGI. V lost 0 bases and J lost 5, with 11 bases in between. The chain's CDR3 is CASSYSSRSDEQYF. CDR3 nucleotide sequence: TGTGCCAGCAGTTACTCCTCTAGGTCGGACGAGCAGTACTTC.

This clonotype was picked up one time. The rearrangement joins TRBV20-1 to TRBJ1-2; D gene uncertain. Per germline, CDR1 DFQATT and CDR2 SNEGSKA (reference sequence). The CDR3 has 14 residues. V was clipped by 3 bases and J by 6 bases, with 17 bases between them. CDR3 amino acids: CSARLLDGVDGYTF. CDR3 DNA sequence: TGCAGTGCTAGGCTCCTCGATGGGGTAGATGGCTACACCTTC.

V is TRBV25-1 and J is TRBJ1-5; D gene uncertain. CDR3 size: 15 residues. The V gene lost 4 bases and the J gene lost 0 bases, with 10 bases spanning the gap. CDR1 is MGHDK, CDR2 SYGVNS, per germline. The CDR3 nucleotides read TGTGCCAGCAGTGCTAGGTCGGATAGCAATCAGCCCCAGCATTTT. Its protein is CASSARSDSNQPQHF.

The CDR3 DNA sequence: TGTGCCAGTAGTATAGGCACGGGTAGCAATCAGCCCCAGCATTTT. It translates to CASSIGTGSNQPQHF. V gene TRBV19 combines with J gene TRBJ1-5; the D is unclear. Germline values: CDR1 LNHDA, CDR2 SQIVND (reference sequence). V lost 1 base to trimming and J lost 0 bases, with 7 bases between them. The CDR3 sequence is 15 residues long.

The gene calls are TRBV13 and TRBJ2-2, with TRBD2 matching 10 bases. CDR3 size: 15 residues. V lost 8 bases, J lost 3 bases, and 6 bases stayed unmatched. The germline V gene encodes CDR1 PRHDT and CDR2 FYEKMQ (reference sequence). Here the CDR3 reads CASRPGLAHTGELFF. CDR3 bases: TGTGCCAGCCGGCCGGGACTAGCGCACACCGGGGAGCTGTTTTTT.

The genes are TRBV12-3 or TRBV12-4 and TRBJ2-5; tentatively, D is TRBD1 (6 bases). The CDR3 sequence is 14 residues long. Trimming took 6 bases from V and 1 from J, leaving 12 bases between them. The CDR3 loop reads CASRQTGVQETQYF. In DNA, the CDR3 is TGTGCCAGCAGACAGACAGGTGTCCAAGAGACCCAGTACTTC.

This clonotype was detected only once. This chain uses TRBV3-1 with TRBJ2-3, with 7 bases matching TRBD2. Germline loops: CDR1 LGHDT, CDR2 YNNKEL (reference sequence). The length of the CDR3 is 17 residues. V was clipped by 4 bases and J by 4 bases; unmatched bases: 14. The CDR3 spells CASSPLKSGIGSDTQYF. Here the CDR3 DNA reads TGTGCCAGCAGCCCCTTGAAGAGCGGGATCGGGTCAGATACGCAGTATTTT.

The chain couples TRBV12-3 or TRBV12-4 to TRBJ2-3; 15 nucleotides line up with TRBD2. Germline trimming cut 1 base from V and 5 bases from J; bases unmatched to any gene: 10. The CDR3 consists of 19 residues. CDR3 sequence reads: CASSLEAGLAGGNGDTQYF. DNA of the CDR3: TGTGCCAGCAGTTTAGAGGCAGGACTAGCGGGAGGGAACGGAGATACGCAGTATTTT.

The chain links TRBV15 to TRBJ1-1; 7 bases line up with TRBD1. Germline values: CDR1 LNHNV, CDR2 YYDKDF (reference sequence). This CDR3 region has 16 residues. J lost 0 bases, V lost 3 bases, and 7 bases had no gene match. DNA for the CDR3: TGTGCCACCAGCAGGGGCAGACAGGGCCTGAACACTGAAGCTTTCTTT. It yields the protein CATSRGRQGLNTEAFF.